The table lists the clone carrying this T cell receptor beta chain with many counts. Its antigen is not known. Amplified TCR beta CDR3 regions were obtained using RNA transcripts as template. First-round RT-PCR with HTBI primers preceded a second-round multiplex PCR. TCRdb fed the multiplex PCR reads into MiXCR, producing one record per CDR3 protein. Of approximately 500,000 distinct CDR3 sequences in the sample, about 15% were seen once. These data belong to a study of Graves' ophthalmopathy and Graves' hyperthyroidism. Broader study findings: Blood contained most expanded thyroid clonotypes exceeding 0.001 frequency.

Germline V gives CDR1 MDHEN, CDR2 SYDVKM. V was trimmed by 6 bases and J by 0 bases, leaving 17 bases between them. The CDR3 sequence is 16 residues long. Serum thyroxine and TRAb, along with clinical symptoms, thyroid ultrasound and orbital computed tomography, were what diagnosis relied on. The specimen sequenced was blood. The J gene is TRBJ1-1, the V gene TRBV28, with D unclear. The TCR was taken from a woman aged 25 to 39 with Graves' ophthalmopathy. The CDR3 DNA reads TGTGCCAGCAGGACCTCCGAGTTGAGCCTGAACACTGAAGCTTTCTTT. This sequence encodes CASRTSELSLNTEAFF.